This record covers a single T cell receptor beta chain. These data are taken from a study of blood T cell repertoires in COVID-19. Study details: Donors in the United States, Italy and Spain gave samples during acute or convalescent COVID-19.

Using immunoSEQ multiplex PCR, the repertoire was profiled, and TCRdb retains in-frame clones only, with some absent. In the table there are roughly 200,000 clones, under 90% of which are singletons. The germline V gene has CDR1 SGDLS and CDR2 YYNGEE. V was clipped by 0 bases and J by 2 bases; unmatched bases: 4. The CDR3 length is 15 residues. The chain has TRBV9 and TRBJ1-2; TRBD1 aligns across 7 bases. The TCR comes from a woman aged 25 to 39 with acute COVID-19. The source material was PBMCs or T cells enriched from blood (not recorded which). The CDR3 nucleotides read TGTGCCAGCAGCGTAGCGGCGACAGGGAACTATGGCTACACCTTC. Translated, it gives CASSVAATGNYGYTF.